The clone carrying this T cell receptor beta chain appeared many times. TCRdb re-derived calls from the RT-PCR reads in MiXCR, one entry per CDR3 protein. The sample includes 920,000 or so distinct CDR3 sequences, under 20% seen only once; the top ten take 5% to 7.5%. The data stem from a study of patients and donors after allogeneic stem cell transplantation. This CDR3 is built from 12 residues. Trimming removed 7 bases from V and 9 bases from J; junction bases left unmatched: 3. Per the germline V gene, CDR1 is SQVTM and CDR2 is ANQGSEA. The sequencing input was blood, either unsorted or a sorted T cell fraction (not recorded which). The origin of this receptor is a human donor who was either an allogeneic HSCT recipient or a stem cell or donor lymphocyte infusion donor (not recorded which). It is not recorded whose cells these are; they may come from a transplant donor. The chain joins TRBV29-1 to TRBJ2-1; TRBD2 matches at 13 bases. The CDR3 nucleotides read TGCAGCGGACGACTAGCGGGGGGTGAGCAGTTCTTC. It translates to CSGRLAGGEQFF.